The 16 T cell receptor beta chains given below trace back to one sample, sequenced in a study of blood T cell repertoires in COVID-19. Generated by immunoSEQ multiplex PCR, the TCRdb table keeps only in-frame clones and is missing some. The data show 170,000 or so clones, with 75% to 80% seen just once and 26% held by the top ten. Sequencing input: peripheral blood. The source is a woman in her 70s with acute or convalescent COVID-19.

This chain joins TRBV18 and TRBJ1-5; a possible D gene is TRBD1 (6 bases). The CDR3 runs 13 residues. Germline values: CDR1 KGHSH, CDR2 LQKENI. Trimming shortened V by 2 bases and J by 6 bases, and 8 bases separated the two germline ends. CDR3 loop: CASSPDRSQPQHF. In nucleotides, the CDR3 is TGTGCCAGCTCACCAGACAGGTCTCAGCCCCAGCATTTT.

This CDR3 reads CASSYGPTNEKLFF. The CDR3, as DNA: TGTGCCAGCAGTTACGGCCCAACTAATGAAAAACTGTTTTTT. The chain is built from TRBV6-5 and TRBJ1-4; D is unresolved. The CDR3 consists of 14 residues. V dropped 2 bases and J dropped 0 bases, with 4 bases sitting between them. The germline gives CDR1 MNHEY, CDR2 SVGAGI.

The gene calls are TRBV27 and TRBJ2-2, with 9 bases matching TRBD2. This CDR3 is 17 amino acids long. Germline CDR1 and CDR2: MNHEY and SMNVEV (reference sequence). V was pared by 1 base and J by 5 bases, with 8 bases of the junction left unmatched. Written as DNA, the CDR3 is TGTGCCAGCAGTTTATATAGCGGGAGCTTTGGGACCGGGGAGCTGTTTTTT. This sequence encodes CASSLYSGSFGTGELFF.

The CDR3 DNA reads TGTGCCAGCTACGTAGGGGGCACAGATACGCAGTATTTT. This gives the protein CASYVGGTDTQYF. This chain connects TRBV2 to TRBJ2-3, with D possibly matching TRBD1 (5 bases). The CDR3 is 13 residues long. V lost 8 bases, J lost 1 base, and 10 bases lay in between. The germline V gene encodes CDR1 SNHLY and CDR2 FYNNEI.

The V gene is TRBV11-2, the J gene TRBJ2-2, with 11 positions matching TRBD1. There are 18 residues in the CDR3. CDR1 and CDR2 (germline): SGHAT, FQNNGV. V gave up 5 bases and J gave up 7 bases; unmatched junction bases: 15. CDR3 amino acids: CASSPINGQGAQDGELFF. The CDR3 DNA is TGTGCCAGCAGCCCCATAAACGGACAGGGGGCGCAGGACGGGGAGCTGTTTTTT.

CDR3 DNA sequence: TGTGCCAGCAGCTTGGAGTGGGACAGCTCCTACAATGAGCAGTTCTTC. It specifies CASSLEWDSSYNEQFF. The chain employs TRBV5-8 and TRBJ2-1; 7 bases align to TRBD1. The V gene end was trimmed by 0 bases and the J gene end by 0 bases; junction bases not matched to a gene: 3. The CDR3 is made up of 16 amino acids. Germline V gives CDR1 SGHTS, CDR2 YDEGEE. Based on the CDR3 plus reference TRBV5-8 and TRBJ2-1, the full variable domain is EAGVTQSPTHLIKTRGQQATLRCSPISGHTSVYWYQQALGLGLQFLLWYDEGEERNRGNFPPRFSGRQFPNYSSELNVNALELEDSALYLCASSLEWDSSYNEQFFGPGTRLTVL.

The chain recombines TRBV5-5 with TRBJ1-4; no clear D gene. The CDR3 contains 18 residues. The ends were cut back, 0 bases at V and 2 bases at J, with 17 bases in the middle. Germline loops: CDR1 SGHKS, CDR2 YYEKEE (reference sequence). Here the CDR3 DNA reads TGTGCCAGCAGCTTGGTGTCCGCGACAAGGTTTACTAATGAAAAACTGTTTTTT. It yields the protein CASSLVSATRFTNEKLFF.

V and J are TRBV30 and TRBJ2-7, with 7 bases matching TRBD1. V lost 4 bases, J lost 6 bases, and 9 bases stayed unmatched. This CDR3 is built from 13 residues. The germline V gene encodes CDR1 GTSNPN and CDR2 SVGIG (reference sequence). The CDR3 DNA follows: TGTGCCTGGACTAGACAGGGCTCGGGCGAGCAGTACTTC. Its protein product is CAWTRQGSGEQYF.

The chain is built from TRBV5-1 and TRBJ2-1; the match to TRBD2 covers 8 bases. This CDR3 is built from 15 residues. Germline CDR1 SGHRS, CDR2 YFSETQ. V lost 5 bases to trimming and J lost 4 bases; unmatched junction nucleotides: 8. In DNA, the CDR3 is TGCGCCAGCAGGGGAGGACTAGCAGATTACAATGAGCAGTTCTTC. This sequence encodes CASRGGLADYNEQFF. Complete variable domain (other parts from reference TRBV5-1 and TRBJ2-1): KAGVTQTPRYLIKTRGQQVTLSCSPISGHRSVSWYQQTPGQGLQFLFEYFSETQRNKGNFPGRFSGRQFSNSRSEMNVSTLELGDSALYLCASRGGLADYNEQFFGPGTRLTVL.

V is TRBV7-2 and J is TRBJ1-2; 9 nucleotides align to TRBD1. The germline V gene has CDR1 SGHTA and CDR2 FQGNSA. The CDR3 is 16 residues long. V gave up 1 base and J gave up 5 bases; unmatched junction bases: 8. In nucleotides, the CDR3 is TGTGCCAGCAGCTTAGACGCTCGGGACAGGGTTTATGGCTACACCTTC. Translation gives CASSLDARDRVYGYTF.

The rearrangement links TRBV4-1 to TRBJ2-2, with 10 bases identical to TRBD2. Germline CDR1 and CDR2: MGHRA and YSYEKL. With V trimmed by 5 bases and J by 3 bases, 12 bases remained unmatched. CDR3 length: 18 residues. CDR3 residues: CASSYATVAGGDTGELFF. The CDR3 DNA follows: TGCGCCAGCAGCTATGCGACGGTAGCGGGAGGAGACACCGGGGAGCTGTTTTTT.

The J gene is TRBJ1-2, the V gene TRBV7-4; tentatively, D is TRBD1 (6 bases). The germline V and J ends were trimmed by 8 bases and 2 bases, with 21 bases remaining between them. The germline V gene encodes CDR1 SGHVT and CDR2 SQSDAQ. The CDR3 loop spans 16 amino acids. CDR3 sequence: CASFHPGGFCNYGYTF. The CDR3 DNA follows: TGTGCCAGCTTCCACCCTGGGGGCTTCTGCAACTATGGCTACACCTTC. Filled out from reference TRBV7-4 and TRBJ1-2, the complete variable domain reads GAGVSQSPRYKVAKRGRDVALRCDSISGHVTLYWYRQTLGQGSEVLTYSQSDAQRDKSGRPSGRFSAERPERSVSTLKIQRTEQGDSAVYLCASFHPGGFCNYGYTFGSGTRLTVV.

This chain joins TRBV7-9 and TRBJ2-1; unclear D gene. Germline V CDR1 and CDR2: SEHNR, FQNEAQ (reference sequence). Between the trimmed V and J ends, which lost 5 bases and 6 bases, there was a span of 11 bases. The CDR3 is made up of 13 amino acids. This CDR3 reads CASSREVSNEQFF. The CDR3 DNA reads TGTGCCAGCAGCCGAGAGGTGAGCAATGAGCAGTTCTTC.

CDR3 bases: TGTGCCAGCAGCCTCCGGGGAGATAACACAGATACGCAGTATTTT. Protein product: CASSLRGDNTDTQYF. V and J are TRBV9 and TRBJ2-3, with a possible D match to TRBD2 (5 bases). V was cut by 4 bases and J by 2 bases, with 14 bases left in between. Per germline, CDR1 SGDLS and CDR2 YYNGEE. CDR3 length: 15 residues.

The genes are TRBV20-1 and TRBJ2-1; 7 bases are a match to TRBD2. The CDR3 spans 16 residues. Germline CDR1 reads DFQATT; CDR2 reads SNEGSKA (reference sequence). V lost 3 bases, J lost 2 bases, and 10 bases stayed unmatched. The CDR3 sequence: CSASESRLAAYNEQFF. In nucleotides, the CDR3 is TGCAGTGCTAGTGAATCAAGGCTAGCGGCCTACAATGAGCAGTTCTTC.

The chain has TRBV7-8 and TRBJ2-7; D is undetermined. This CDR3 has 13 amino acids. Germline values: CDR1 SGHVS, CDR2 FQNEAQ. Trimming stripped 5 bases from V and 4 bases from J, with 12 bases between. The CDR3, as DNA: TGTGCCAGCAGCCCTAACTTATGGTACGAGCAGTACTTC. Translated, it gives CASSPNLWYEQYF.